The text below deals with one TCR beta chain. Generated by immunoSEQ multiplex PCR, the TCRdb table keeps only in-frame clones and is missing some. The table has over 100,000 clones, about 87% seen once; the top ten hold approximately 7%. The sample originates from a study of blood T cell repertoires in COVID-19. As for the study in general: From the United States, Italy and Spain came samples of acute and convalescent COVID-19.

V shed 0 bases, J shed 2 bases, and the junction held 0 bases outside the gene matches. The length of the CDR3 is 16 residues. Germline V gene lookup returns CDR1 SGHVS and CDR2 FQNEAQ. The sequencing sample was made of peripheral blood. The TCR sequence derives from a woman in her forties or fifties with acute or convalescent COVID-19. V and J are TRBV7-8 and TRBJ2-7; 14 bases agree with TRBD2. The CDR3 coding sequence is TGTGCCAGCAGCTTAGCGACTAGCGGGGGGGCCTACGAGCAGTACTTC. It encodes CASSLATSGGAYEQYF.